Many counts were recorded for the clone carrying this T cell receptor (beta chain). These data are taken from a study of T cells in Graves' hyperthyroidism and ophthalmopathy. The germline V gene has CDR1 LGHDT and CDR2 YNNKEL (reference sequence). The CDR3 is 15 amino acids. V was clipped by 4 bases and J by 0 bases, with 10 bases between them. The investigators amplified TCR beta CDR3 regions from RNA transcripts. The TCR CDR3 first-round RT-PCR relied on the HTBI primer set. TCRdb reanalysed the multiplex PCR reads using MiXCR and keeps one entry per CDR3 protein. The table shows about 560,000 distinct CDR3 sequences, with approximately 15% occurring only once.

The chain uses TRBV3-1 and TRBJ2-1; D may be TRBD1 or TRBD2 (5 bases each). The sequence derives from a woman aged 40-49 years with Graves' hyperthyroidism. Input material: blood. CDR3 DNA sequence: TGTGCCAGCAGCCCGGGACGACTCTCCTACAATGAGCAGTTCTTC. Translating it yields CASSPGRLSYNEQFF.